This is a list of T cell receptor beta chains from one sample in a study of T cell responses to AZD1222 COVID-19 vaccine. TCRdb keeps only in-frame clones here, not all; method: immunoSEQ multiplex PCR. The sample lists about 130,000 clones, approximately 84% seen once, with 20% to 25% in the top ten. Material: peripheral blood, obtained on day 0 of AZD1222 vaccination. The receptors come from an adult in good health. Both conserved end residues are part of each CDR3. A D gene is named only where the DNA matches it firmly. Expanded clones get a size class; other rows say once, few or many, or leave the size out.

NA,NA,TRBJ2-5,TRBV3-1/TRBV3-2,CASSQHVEYQETQYF,TGTGCCAGCAGCCAACACGTCGAGTACCAAGAGACCCAGTACTTC
NA,NA,TRBJ1-4,TRBV7-9,CASSLETGPLAGEKLFF,TGTGCCAGCAGCTTAGAGACTGGGCCCCTGGCGGGTGAAAAACTGTTTTTT
NA,NA,TRBJ1-2,TRBV18,CASSPALQGTVYGYTF,TGTGCCAGCTCACCGGCCCTCCAGGGCACAGTCTATGGCTACACCTTC
NA,NA,TRBJ1-2,TRBV3-1/TRBV3-2,CASSQDLEVFGYTF,TGTGCCAGCAGCCAAGATCTCGAGGTCTTTGGCTACACCTTC
NA,TRBD2,TRBJ2-1,TRBV9,CASSVEASGDPRGNEQFF,TGTGCCAGCAGCGTAGAGGCTAGCGGGGACCCCCGGGGGAATGAGCAGTTCTTC
NA,NA,TRBJ1-2,TRBV6-1,CASSEPGFGNGYTF,TGTGCCAGCAGTGAACCAGGGTTTGGGAATGGCTACACCTTC
once,TRBD1,TRBJ2-3,TRBV6-5,CASRIQGARTDTQYF,TGTGCCAGCAGGATCCAGGGGGCGCGGACAGATACGCAGTATTTT
NA,NA,TRBJ2-2,TRBV6-6,CASSPSDTGELFF,TGTGCCAGCAGCCCCAGTGACACCGGGGAGCTGTTTTTT
once,NA,TRBJ1-5,TRBV12-3/TRBV12-4,CASSLGPKRAQHF,TGTGCCAGCAGTTTAGGACCTAAGCGGGCCCAGCATTTT
once,TRBD1,TRBJ2-7,TRBV5-5,CASSSLGQGFSEQYF,TGTGCCAGCAGCAGTTTGGGACAGGGGTTCAGCGAGCAGTACTTC
few,NA,TRBJ1-1,TRBV5-1,CASSTLEQLSAPFF,TGCGCCAGCAGCACCCTAGAACAGCTAAGTGCCCCTTTCTTT
few,NA,TRBJ1-4,TRBV4-3,CASSQDRGSYSQLFF,TGCGCCAGCAGCCAAGATAGGGGCAGCTACTCCCAACTGTTTTTT
few,TRBD1,TRBJ1-6,TRBV5-1,CASSPGQNLINSPLHF,TGCGCCAGCAGCCCGGGACAGAATCTAATAAATTCACCCCTCCACTTT
NA,NA,TRBJ1-4,TRBV6-6,CASRDFLNNEKLFF,TGTGCCAGCAGGGATTTCCTTAATAATGAAAAACTGTTTTTT
NA,TRBD1,TRBJ1-6,TRBV10-1,CASSEGTGEVGSPLHF,TGCGCCAGCAGTGAGGGGACAGGGGAGGTAGGTTCACCCCTCCACTTT
NA,NA,TRBJ2-7,TRBV28,CASTVYEQYF,TGTGCCAGCACCGTATACGAGCAGTACTTC
NA,NA,TRBJ1-1,TRBV12-1,CASSFALRRGRGNTEAFF,TGTGCCAGCAGCTTTGCGCTCCGTCGGGGGCGGGGGAACACTGAAGCTTTCTTT
NA,NA,TRBJ1-3,TRBV25-1,CASRRGINTIYF,TGTGCCAGCAGAAGGGGGATCAACACCATATATTTT
few,NA,TRBJ2-7,TRBV28,CASSRTVGSYEQYF,TGTGCCAGCAGTCGGACAGTAGGGTCCTACGAGCAGTACTTC
few,NA,TRBJ2-2,TRBV6-6,CASKGTFAGELFF,TGTGCCAGCAAGGGGACATTCGCCGGGGAGCTGTTTTTT
NA,TRBD1,TRBJ1-5,TRBV5-1,CASSPQGVEQPQHF,TGCGCCAGCAGCCCTCAGGGGGTAGAGCAGCCCCAGCATTTT
NA,NA,TRBJ1-5,TRBV7-2,CASSPFGGRQPQHF,TGTGCCAGCAGCCCTTTTGGGGGCAGGCAGCCCCAGCATTTT
NA,TRBD2,TRBJ2-2,TRBV9,CASEAGTSGGNTGELFF,TGTGCCAGCGAAGCCGGGACTAGCGGGGGAAACACCGGGGAGCTGTTTTTT
NA,NA,TRBJ1-1,TRBV6-5,CASTKTVQGGTEAFF,TGTGCCAGCACTAAAACGGTTCAGGGAGGCACTGAAGCTTTCTTT
NA,TRBD1,TRBJ2-7,TRBV28,CASSLGTGYPYEQYF,TGTGCCAGCAGTTTAGGGACAGGGTATCCCTACGAGCAGTACTTC
NA,TRBD2,TRBJ2-3,TRBV29-1,CRVTGGLAGSTDTQYF,TGCAGAGTAACTGGTGGACTAGCGGGTAGCACAGATACGCAGTATTTT
NA,NA,TRBJ2-2,TRBV14,CASSQYAGLNTGELFF,TGTGCCAGCAGCCAATATGCGGGGCTGAACACCGGGGAGCTGTTTTTT
NA,NA,TRBJ1-6,TRBV19,CASSIGNSPLHF,TGTGCCAGTAGTATAGGGAATTCACCCCTCCACTTT
NA,TRBD1,TRBJ2-2,TRBV11-3,CASSQNRGRNTGELFF,TGTGCCAGCAGCCAAAACAGGGGGCGTAACACCGGGGAGCTGTTTTTT
NA,TRBD2,TRBJ2-7,TRBV29-1,CSVETSGVSYEQYF,TGCAGCGTTGAAACTAGCGGGGTCTCCTACGAGCAGTACTTC
NA,NA,TRBJ2-3,TRBV3-1/TRBV3-2,CASSRRRPWGVTQYF,TGTGCCAGCAGTCGACGGCGACCATGGGGGGTTACGCAGTATTTT
once,NA,TRBJ1-5,TRBV30,CAWSVGAGDQPQHF,TGTGCCTGGAGTGTAGGGGCAGGGGATCAGCCCCAGCATTTT
NA,TRBD1,TRBJ1-1,TRBV28,CASSLLGTAPNTEAFF,TGTGCCAGCAGTTTATTGGGGACAGCGCCTAACACTGAAGCTTTCTTT
NA,TRBD1,TRBJ2-5,TRBV12-3/TRBV12-4,CASSPGQQETQYF,TGTGCCAGCAGCCCGGGACAGCAAGAGACCCAGTACTTC
NA,NA,TRBJ2-7,TRBV28,CASKGTYEQYF,TGTGCCAGCAAGGGAACCTACGAGCAGTACTTC
NA,TRBD1,TRBJ1-5,TRBV25-1,CASSEYIGTGVFQPQHF,TGTGCCAGCAGTGAATATATCGGGACAGGGGTCTTTCAGCCCCAGCATTTT
few,TRBD2,TRBJ2-3,TRBV19,CASSPLAGRADTQYF,TGTGCCAGTAGTCCCCTAGCGGGCAGGGCAGATACGCAGTATTTT
once,NA,TRBJ1-6,TRBV4-3,CASSQVAVGNSPLHF,TGCGCCAGCAGCCAAGTGGCGGTGGGGAATTCACCCCTCCACTTT
NA,NA,TRBJ1-1,TRBV12-3/TRBV12-4,CASSRQALTEAFF,TGTGCCAGCAGTCGACAGGCCCTCACTGAAGCTTTCTTT
NA,NA,TRBJ1-5,TRBV7-2,CASSLPGGGQPQHF,TGTGCCAGCAGCTTACCGGGGGGCGGGCAGCCCCAGCATTTT
once,NA,TRBJ2-5,TRBV1,CTSNLAGALETQYF,TGCACCAGCAACCTAGCGGGGGCCCTGGAGACCCAGTACTTC
once,NA,TRBJ2-7,TRBV29-1,CSVRVGTPPTEQYF,TGCAGCGTCAGGGTCGGGACACCCCCAACCGAGCAGTACTTC
NA,NA,TRBJ1-1,TRBV29-1,CSVEGGVNTEAFF,TGCAGCGTTGAGGGGGGAGTCAACACTGAAGCTTTCTTT
NA,NA,TRBJ1-1,TRBV29-1,CSVFRPNTEAFF,TGCAGCGTGTTCAGGCCGAACACTGAAGCTTTCTTT
NA,TRBD1,TRBJ1-1,TRBV14,CASSSPVTGQGAEAFF,TGTGCCAGCAGCTCCCCGGTCACGGGACAGGGGGCTGAAGCTTTCTTT
NA,NA,TRBJ2-7,TRBV11-2,CASSNRGLGYEQYF,TGTGCCAGCAGCAATCGAGGACTGGGCTACGAGCAGTACTTC
few,NA,TRBJ1-1,TRBV7-2,CASSFPGGTEAFF,TGTGCCAGCAGCTTTCCTGGGGGCACTGAAGCTTTCTTT
NA,TRBD1,TRBJ2-3,TRBV4-1,CASSQDTGGAWTDTQYF,TGCGCCAGCAGCCAAGACACAGGGGGCGCTTGGACAGATACGCAGTATTTT
once,NA,TRBJ2-4,TRBV28,CASSLSDRNIQYF,TGTGCCAGCAGTTTATCCGACAGAAACATTCAGTACTTC
NA,NA,TRBJ1-5,TRBV4-2,CASSQEGTVNQPQHF,TGTGCCAGCAGCCAAGAAGGGACGGTGAATCAGCCCCAGCATTTT
NA,NA,TRBJ2-7,TRBV7-8,CASSLKTAYEQYF,TGTGCCAGCAGCTTAAAGACAGCCTACGAGCAGTACTTC
NA,NA,TRBJ1-2,TRBV6-5,CASSLLTQGLYYGYTF,TGTGCCAGCAGTTTACTCACGCAGGGACTCTACTATGGCTACACCTTC
NA,NA,TRBJ1-2,TRBV9,CASTGGEGIGYGYTF,TGTGCCAGCACCGGGGGCGAAGGGATCGGCTATGGCTACACCTTC
once,TRBD2,TRBJ2-5,TRBV6-6,CASTKTSGRAETQYF,TGTGCCAGCACCAAGACTAGCGGGCGGGCGGAGACCCAGTACTTC
NA,NA,TRBJ2-7,TRBV21-1,CASSKEWEVCSYEQYF,TGTGCCAGCAGCAAGGAGTGGGAGGTATGTTCCTACGAGCAGTACTTC
NA,NA,TRBJ2-7,TRBV28,CASSQGRRSSYEQYF,TGTGCCAGCAGCCAAGGGCGCCGAAGCTCCTACGAGCAGTACTTC
once,TRBD2,TRBJ2-1,TRBV7-8,CASSYPRSGGLRNEQFF,TGTGCCAGCAGCTACCCAAGGAGCGGGGGTCTTAGGAATGAGCAGTTCTTC
NA,NA,TRBJ1-6,TRBV28,CASGPSDTYVSPLHF,TGTGCCAGCGGGCCTTCTGACACGTATGTTTCACCCCTCCACTTT
NA,NA,TRBJ1-2,TRBV28,CASGTNYGYTF,TGTGCCAGCGGGACTAACTATGGCTACACCTTC